The 23 T cell receptor beta chains below all came from one sample that was sequenced in a study of T cell responses to AZD1222 COVID-19 vaccine. Clones were read by immunoSEQ multiplex PCR, and TCRdb kept only the in-frame ones, dropping some. The top ten hold roughly 5% of the sample, which has 120,000 or so clones, 81% seen once. The sequenced sample was peripheral blood, obtained on day 0 of AZD1222 vaccination. These receptors came from an adult in good health.

The chain uses TRBV5-1 and TRBJ1-2; D uncertain. V was clipped by 0 bases and J by 6 bases, with 9 bases between them. Germline CDR1 and CDR2: SGHRS and YFSETQ. CDR3 size: 13 residues. The DNA for the CDR3 is TGCGCCAGCAGCTTGGCTGGGTTAGATGGCTACACCTTC. Amino acids: CASSLAGLDGYTF.

This chain uses TRBV4-1 with TRBJ1-2, with D perhaps matching TRBD1 (6 bases). With 4 bases removed from V and 2 bases from J, the gap between germline ends came to 11 bases. In germline, CDR1 is MGHRA, CDR2 YSYEKL. The CDR3 consists of 14 residues. CDR3 DNA sequence: TGCGCCAGCAGCCCCGGACAGCTAAACTATGGCTACACCTTC. It is translated as CASSPGQLNYGYTF.

The table lists this clone with a few counts. V is TRBV12-3 or TRBV12-4 and J is TRBJ2-7; possible D gene TRBD1, 5 bases. The CDR3 covers 11 residues. Trimming left V 6 bases short and J 6 bases short, with 9 bases between. The CDR3 DNA reads as TGTGCCAGCAGGTGGGGCGGCGAGCAGTACTTC. Encoded protein: CASRWGGEQYF.

The chain employs TRBV28 and TRBJ1-1; possible D gene TRBD1, 6 bases. Looked up from germline, CDR1 is MDHEN and CDR2 is SYDVKM. The CDR3 loop spans 15 amino acids. V lost 5 bases, J lost 4 bases, and 17 bases lay in between. Here the CDR3 DNA reads TGTGCCAGCAGTGAACGACAGGCGGGGGGCACTGAAGCTTTCTTT. Translated, it gives CASSERQAGGTEAFF.

In this sample, this clone turned up a few times. V gene TRBV6-5 combines with J gene TRBJ1-1; D is unclear. V lost 5 bases to trimming and J lost 1 base, with 14 bases between them. Germline V gene data show CDR1 as MNHEY and CDR2 as SVGAGI. The CDR3 runs 15 residues. The CDR3 loop is CASSLAWTSNTEAFF. As DNA, the CDR3 is TGTGCCAGCAGTCTAGCTTGGACGTCGAACACTGAAGCTTTCTTT.

This clone has a count of ten or more. The CDR3 loop reads CASSLETGEADTQYF. The CDR3, as DNA: TGTGCCAGCAGCTTAGAGACGGGAGAGGCTGATACGCAGTATTTT. The rearrangement uses TRBV7-9 and TRBJ2-3, with a possible D match to TRBD2 (6 bases). The CDR3 is made up of 15 amino acids. Trimming stripped 1 base from V and 6 bases from J, with 14 bases between. Germline CDR1 reads SEHNR; CDR2 reads FQNEAQ (reference sequence).

In regard to this clone: This sample also contains other DNA sequences that code for the same CDR3. The gene calls are TRBV29-1 and TRBJ1-1; D is undetermined. CDR3 size: 12 residues. The V gene's germline CDR1 is SQVTM and CDR2 ANQGSEA. Trimming stripped 3 bases from V and 1 base from J, with 6 bases between. CDR3 sequence (DNA): TGCAGCGTTGACCCGGGGAACACTGAAGCTTTCTTT. Encoded protein: CSVDPGNTEAFF.

V and J are TRBV27 and TRBJ2-2; D ambiguous. Germline CDR1 is MNHEY and CDR2 is SMNVEV (reference sequence). This CDR3 is built from 15 residues. Trimming pared 3 bases from V and 2 bases from J, leaving 10 bases between. The CDR3 nucleotides are TGTGCCAGCAGTTTCACAGACCCAAACACCGGGGAGCTGTTTTTT. It encodes CASSFTDPNTGELFF.

The chain employs TRBV10-1 and TRBJ2-1, with 12 bases that match TRBD2. CDR1 is WNHNN and CDR2 is SYGVQD in the germline V gene (reference sequence). This CDR3 region has 15 residues. V lost 5 bases, J lost 6 bases, and 5 bases stayed unmatched. DNA of the CDR3: TGCGCCAGCAGTCGACTAGCGGGAGTGAGCAATGAGCAGTTCTTC. It specifies CASSRLAGVSNEQFF.

Concerning this clone itself: The junction differs from germline at one of its ends, possibly a read error. This rearrangement joins TRBV19 to TRBJ2-7; no firm D call. The CDR3 consists of 10 residues. Germline V gene sequence: CDR1 LNHDA, CDR2 SQIVND (reference sequence). In nucleotides, the CDR3 is TGTGCCAGTAGTTTAATCGAGACCGCCTTC. Translated: CASSLIETAF.

This clone was detected once. This chain uses TRBV23-1 with TRBJ1-1, with D unresolved. TRBV23-1 is designated an ORF whose function remains uncertain. This CDR3 is built from 13 residues. V was clipped by 6 bases and J by 1 base, with 9 bases between them. CDR3 DNA sequence: TGCGCCAGCAGGGGTGGAGGGAACACTGAAGCTTTCTTT. Translating gives CASRGGGNTEAFF.

The chain carries TRBV6-1 and TRBJ2-7; D not certain. The CDR3 contains 12 residues. Germline values: CDR1 MNHNS, CDR2 SASEGT. The V end was cut by 3 bases, the J end by 7 bases, with 10 bases between. The CDR3 protein is CASSDLRKEQYF. CDR3 bases: TGTGCCAGCAGTGACCTTCGGAAAGAGCAGTACTTC.

This sequence joins TRBV19 and TRBJ1-5, with unresolved D. Trimming pared 3 bases from V and 2 bases from J, leaving 14 bases between. Germline CDR1 and CDR2: LNHDA and SQIVND (reference sequence). The CDR3 runs 16 residues. The CDR3 DNA reads as TGTGCCAGTAGTATCGGGTGGGGTGGCGGCAATCAGCCCCAGCATTTT. It translates to CASSIGWGGGNQPQHF.

V is TRBV18 and J is TRBJ2-3; 9 bases map to TRBD2. The V segment lost 3 bases and the J segment 6 bases; nucleotides outside the gene matches: 4. The length of the CDR3 is 14 residues. Germline assignment: CDR1 KGHSH and CDR2 LQKENI. The CDR3 DNA is TGTGCCAGCTCACCGGGACTAGCTTCTGATACGCAGTATTTT. Its protein product is CASSPGLASDTQYF.

The V gene is TRBV5-1, the J gene TRBJ1-1; D might be TRBD1 (6 bases). With 0 bases removed from V and 6 bases from J, the gap between germline ends came to 12 bases. CDR3 length: 14 amino acids. Germline CDR1 and CDR2: SGHRS and YFSETQ. CDR3 loop: CASSLEGQGSEAFF. CDR3 nucleotides: TGCGCCAGCAGCTTGGAGGGGCAGGGGTCTGAAGCTTTCTTT.

V is TRBV19 and J is TRBJ1-5; 8 nucleotides match TRBD1. V trimming: 7 bases; J trimming: 4 bases; junction bases outside the gene matches: 3. Germline lookup yields CDR1 LNHDA and CDR2 SQIVND (reference sequence). The CDR3 runs to 13 residues. The CDR3: CASTRTGNQPQHF. CDR3 sequence (DNA): TGTGCCAGTACCCGGACAGGGAATCAGCCCCAGCATTTT.

The genes are TRBV10-3 and TRBJ1-2; no reliable D call. V shed 1 base and J shed 4 bases, with 10 bases lying between them. The CDR3 contains 14 residues. In germline, CDR1 is ENHRY, CDR2 SYGVKD. CDR3 DNA sequence: TGTGCCATCAGTGAGTTATCAGATAGCTATGGCTACACCTTC. Protein sequence: CAISELSDSYGYTF.

CDR3 coding DNA: TGTGCCAATGACCCACCTGGCGGGGAGAGAGAGACCCAGTACTTC. Protein sequence: CANDPPGGERETQYF. The chain carries TRBV7-9 and TRBJ2-5, with D perhaps TRBD2 (6 bases). V shed 10 bases and J shed 4 bases, with 22 bases lying between them. The CDR3 loop spans 15 amino acids. Germline loops: CDR1 SEHNR, CDR2 FQNEAQ (reference sequence).

This clone is medium-sized in the sample. This rearrangement joins TRBV11-2 to TRBJ2-7; D gene unclear. Trimming stripped 0 bases from V and 3 bases from J, with 15 bases between. The CDR3 is made up of 16 amino acids. CDR1 is SGHAT, CDR2 FQNNGV, per germline. The DNA of the CDR3 is TGTGCCAGCAGCTTAGATTTGGGCGGCGCTCACTACGAGCAGTACTTC. Translating it yields CASSLDLGGAHYEQYF. Drawing the rest from reference TRBV11-2 and TRBJ2-7, the complete variable domain is EAGVAQSPRYKIIEKRQSVAFWCNPISGHATLYWYQQILGQGPKLLIQFQNNGVVDDSQLPKDRFSAERLKGVDSTLKIQPAKLEDSAVYLCASSLDLGGAHYEQYFGPGTRLTVT.

The rearrangement joins TRBV7-2 to TRBJ2-3; no firm D call. V lost 3 bases to trimming and J lost 2 bases, with 12 bases between them. CDR1 is SGHTA and CDR2 is FQGNSA in the germline V gene. CDR3 size: 15 residues. CDR3 nucleotide sequence: TGTGCCAGCAGCTTGCAGACTCCCCTCACAGATACGCAGTATTTT. Residues: CASSLQTPLTDTQYF.

The genes are TRBV7-2 and TRBJ1-2; 9 bases align to TRBD1. V trimming: 0 bases; J trimming: 10 bases; junction bases outside the gene matches: 18. The CDR3 loop spans 18 amino acids. Per germline, CDR1 SGHTA and CDR2 FQGNSA. CDR3 sequence reads: CASSLASGAGTGPLDYTF. The CDR3 DNA reads TGTGCCAGCAGCTTAGCTAGTGGTGCCGGGACAGGGCCCCTCGACTACACCTTC.

The chain uses TRBV6-6 and TRBJ1-6; 10 bases fit TRBD1. Looked up from germline, CDR1 is MNHNY and CDR2 is SVGAGI (reference sequence). This CDR3 has 13 amino acids. With V trimmed by 6 bases and J by 10 bases, 3 bases remained unmatched. This CDR3 reads CASRGTGESPLHF. The CDR3 nucleotides read TGTGCCAGCAGGGGGACAGGGGAATCACCCCTCCACTTT.

This clone appeared once. V gene TRBV4-3 combines with J gene TRBJ1-2; no clear D. The germline CDR1 and CDR2 sequences are LGHNA and YSLEER. The CDR3 has 14 amino acids. V dropped 0 bases and J dropped 2 bases, with 7 bases sitting between them. The CDR3 bases are TGCGCCAGCAGCCAAGATAGATTCAACTATGGCTACACCTTC. The encoded protein is CASSQDRFNYGYTF.